This note documents a single T cell receptor beta chain sequence. Its target antigen remains unknown. Base qualities are not at hand, and no much larger clone is one base apart. This entry is derived from a study of cytomegalovirus exposure and HLA in healthy donors (dated by TCRdb to 2017 to 2019). In terms of the full investigation: The roughly 670 repertoires of the first cohort and the approximately 130 validation repertoires were produced on the same platform, according to a later analysis. The aim of the study was to test whether cataloging public T cell receptors could identify signatures of past pathogen exposure. Besides the first cohort of approximately 710 subjects, a separate validation cohort made up of roughly 130 different subjects was used. To predict cytomegalovirus infection status, the study combined high-throughput TCR immunosequencing, statistical association of individual TCRs with disease status, and machine learning. Results the study describes overall, beyond this receptor: In the study, about 150 TCR beta chains were listed as associated with cytomegalovirus. In both the original and validation cohorts, the classifier was reported to diagnose cytomegalovirus status with high specificity and sensitivity. Most TCR sequences were seen in very few donors, while some public TCRs were found in many individuals. The authors suggested that the approach could potentially be extended to other disease states and immunological phenotypes. In a later analysis, TCRs clustered in the first cohort were found to also tend to co-occur in the roughly 110 validation repertoires, with 85% to 95% of cluster scores above 0. The validation cohort had no HLA typing available for a later analysis, so co-occurrence within that cohort was assessed over all 130 or so repertoires. In vitro tests confirmed that a few of the cytomegalovirus-associated TCR beta chains recognize cytomegalovirus antigens.

Libraries were built with the immunoSEQ multiplex PCR assay. From the authors' description of their analysis: A statistical classification framework was developed to diagnose cytomegalovirus status using the catalog of TCR beta chain sequences. TCRdb obtained this table from immuneACCESS and retained in-frame rearrangements with V and J assigned. These tables miss some clones; where compared with another copy, unresolved V genes account for less than half of the shortfall, and the remainder is unexplained. V, J and clone size are those of that table, while D and trimming were read from the DNA. This sample has tens of thousands of clones in its table, and more than 70% of those were observed once. Over 1% of the sample rests with the top ten. Separate from the approximately 730-subject first cohort, the validation cohort of roughly 110 subjects was the group to which the donors belonged. The material sequenced was PBMCs. This clonotype was sampled from a woman between 18 and 30 years old in good health and CMV-seronegative.

The nucleotide sequence reads as follows: TGTGCCAGCAGCTTAGACCAGGCCGGGAGGGCAGATACGCAGTATTTT. Translated, this gives CASSLDQAGRADTQYF. The chain is encoded by TRBV7-9 joined to TRBJ2-3; the central 8 bases match TRBD2. From its cysteine to its phenylalanine, the CDR3 spans 16 amino acids. Only the CDR3 DNA stays, 48 bases, in frame from base 1. The germline V end is reduced by 1 base and the J end by 4 bases; junction bases left unmatched: 7. CDR1 and CDR2 (SEHNR, FQNEAQ) derive from the germline V gene (reference sequence).